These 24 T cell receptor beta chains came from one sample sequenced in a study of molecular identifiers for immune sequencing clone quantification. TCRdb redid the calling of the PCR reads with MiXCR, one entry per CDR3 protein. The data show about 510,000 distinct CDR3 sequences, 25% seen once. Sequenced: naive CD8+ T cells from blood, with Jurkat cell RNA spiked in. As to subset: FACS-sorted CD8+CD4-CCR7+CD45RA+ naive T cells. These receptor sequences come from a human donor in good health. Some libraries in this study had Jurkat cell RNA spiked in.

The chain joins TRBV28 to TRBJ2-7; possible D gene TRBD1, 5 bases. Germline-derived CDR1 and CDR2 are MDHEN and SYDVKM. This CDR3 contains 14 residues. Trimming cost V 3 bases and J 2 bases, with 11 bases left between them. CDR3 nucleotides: TGTGCCAGCAGTTTTTATGGCAGGGCCTACGAGCAGTACTTC. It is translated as CASSFYGRAYEQYF.

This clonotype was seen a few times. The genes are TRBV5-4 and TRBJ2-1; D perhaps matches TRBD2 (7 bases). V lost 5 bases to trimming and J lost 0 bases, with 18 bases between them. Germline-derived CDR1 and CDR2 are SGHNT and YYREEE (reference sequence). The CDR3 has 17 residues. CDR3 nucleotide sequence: TGTGCCAGCAGAATGCGGGGCGGGGGCAACTCCTACAATGAGCAGTTCTTC. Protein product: CASRMRGGGNSYNEQFF.

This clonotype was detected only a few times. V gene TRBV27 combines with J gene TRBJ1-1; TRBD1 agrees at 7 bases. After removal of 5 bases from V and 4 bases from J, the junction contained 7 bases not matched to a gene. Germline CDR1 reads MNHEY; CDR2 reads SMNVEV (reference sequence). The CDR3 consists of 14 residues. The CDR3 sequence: CASSPDRTLTEAFF. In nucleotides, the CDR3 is TGTGCCAGCAGTCCGGACAGGACCCTCACTGAAGCTTTCTTT.

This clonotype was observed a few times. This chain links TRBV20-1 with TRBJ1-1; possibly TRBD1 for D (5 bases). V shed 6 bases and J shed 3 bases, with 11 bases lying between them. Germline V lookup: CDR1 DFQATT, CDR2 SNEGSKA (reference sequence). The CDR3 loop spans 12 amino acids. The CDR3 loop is CSAEGSDTEAFF. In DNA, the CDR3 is TGCAGTGCGGAGGGGTCAGACACTGAAGCTTTCTTT.

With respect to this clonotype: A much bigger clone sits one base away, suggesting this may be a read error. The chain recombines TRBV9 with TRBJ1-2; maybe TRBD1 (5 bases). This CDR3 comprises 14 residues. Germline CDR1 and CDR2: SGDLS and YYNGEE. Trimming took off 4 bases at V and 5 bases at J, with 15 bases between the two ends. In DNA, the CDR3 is TGTGCCAGCAGCTCCTCAGACAGCCAATATGGCTACACCTTC. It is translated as CASSSSDSQYGYTF. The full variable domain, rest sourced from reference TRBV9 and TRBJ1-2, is DSGVTQTPKHLITATGQRVTLRCSPRSGDLSVYWYQQSLDQGLQFLIQYYNGEERAKGNILERFSAQQFPDLHSELNLSSLELGDSALYFCASSSSDSQYGYTFGSGTRLTVV.

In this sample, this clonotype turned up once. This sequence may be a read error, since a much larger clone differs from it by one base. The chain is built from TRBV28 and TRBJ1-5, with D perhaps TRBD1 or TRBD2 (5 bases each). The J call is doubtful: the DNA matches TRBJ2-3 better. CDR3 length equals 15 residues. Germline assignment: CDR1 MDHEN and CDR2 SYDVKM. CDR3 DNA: TGTGCCAGCAGTTTGCCTGGGACGGACAATCAGCCCCAGTATTTT. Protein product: CASSLPGTDNQPQYF.

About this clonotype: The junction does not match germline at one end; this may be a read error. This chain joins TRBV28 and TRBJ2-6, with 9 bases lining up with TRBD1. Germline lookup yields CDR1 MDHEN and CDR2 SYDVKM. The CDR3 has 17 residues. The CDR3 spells CASNSGTGPSGAHVLTF. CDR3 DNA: TGTGCCAGCAACTCCGGGACAGGGCCCTCTGGGGCCCACGTCCTGACTTTC. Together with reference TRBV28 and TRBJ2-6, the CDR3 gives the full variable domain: DVKVTQSSRYLVKRTGEKVFLECVQDMDHENMFWYRQDPGLGLRLIYFSYDVKMKEKGDIPEGYSVSREKKERFSLILESASTNQTSMYLCASNSGTGPSGAHVLTFGAGSRLTVL.

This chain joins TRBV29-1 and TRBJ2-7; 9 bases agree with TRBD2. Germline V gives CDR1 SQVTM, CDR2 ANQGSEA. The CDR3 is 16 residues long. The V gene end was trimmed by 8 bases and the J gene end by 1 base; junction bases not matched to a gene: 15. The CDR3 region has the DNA TGCAGCTTGTCCGGCGCTAGCGGGGCAGTGTCCTACGAGCAGTACTTC. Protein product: CSLSGASGAVSYEQYF.

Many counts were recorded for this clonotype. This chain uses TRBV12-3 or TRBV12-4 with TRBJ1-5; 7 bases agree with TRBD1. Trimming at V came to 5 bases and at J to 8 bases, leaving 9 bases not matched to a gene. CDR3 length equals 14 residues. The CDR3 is CASSVQGVREPQHF. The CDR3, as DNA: TGTGCCAGCAGTGTCCAGGGGGTTAGGGAGCCCCAGCATTTT.

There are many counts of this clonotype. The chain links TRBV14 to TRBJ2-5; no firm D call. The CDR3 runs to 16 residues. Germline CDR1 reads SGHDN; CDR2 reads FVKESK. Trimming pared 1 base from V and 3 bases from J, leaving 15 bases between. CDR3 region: CASSQGYRIIEETQYF. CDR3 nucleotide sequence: TGTGCCAGCAGCCAAGGTTACAGAATAATCGAAGAGACCCAGTACTTC.

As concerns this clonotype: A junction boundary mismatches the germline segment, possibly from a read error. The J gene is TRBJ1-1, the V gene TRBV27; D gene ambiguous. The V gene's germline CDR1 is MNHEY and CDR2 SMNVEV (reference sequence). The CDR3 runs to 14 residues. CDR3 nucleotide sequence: TGTGCCAGCGGACCCCTCCTTACGAACACTGACGCTTTCTTT. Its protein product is CASGPLLTNTDAFF.

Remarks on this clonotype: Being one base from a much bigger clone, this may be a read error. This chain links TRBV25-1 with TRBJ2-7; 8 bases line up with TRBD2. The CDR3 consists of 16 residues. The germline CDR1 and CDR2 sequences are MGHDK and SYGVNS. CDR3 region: CASSEESGRYSYERYF. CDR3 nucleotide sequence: TGTGCCAGCAGTGAAGAAAGCGGGAGATACTCCTACGAGCGGTACTTC.

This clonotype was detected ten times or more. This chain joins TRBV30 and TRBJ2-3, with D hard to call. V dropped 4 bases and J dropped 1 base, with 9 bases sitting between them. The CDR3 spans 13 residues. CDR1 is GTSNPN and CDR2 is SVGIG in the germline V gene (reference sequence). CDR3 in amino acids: CAWNRQGTDTQYF. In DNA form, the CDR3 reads TGTGCCTGGAATAGGCAGGGCACAGATACGCAGTATTTT. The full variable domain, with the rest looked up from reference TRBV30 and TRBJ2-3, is SQTIHQWPATLVQPVGSPLSLECTVEGTSNPNLYWYRQAAGRGLQLLFYSVGIGQISSEVPQNLSASRPQDRQFILSSKKLLLSDSGFYLCAWNRQGTDTQYFGPGTRLTVL.

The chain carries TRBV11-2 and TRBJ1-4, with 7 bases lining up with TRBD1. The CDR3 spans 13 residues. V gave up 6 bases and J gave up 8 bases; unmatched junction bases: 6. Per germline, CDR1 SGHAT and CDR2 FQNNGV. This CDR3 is CASSSGGGEKLFF. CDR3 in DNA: TGTGCCAGCAGTTCAGGGGGGGGGGAAAAACTGTTTTTT. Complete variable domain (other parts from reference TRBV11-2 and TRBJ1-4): EAGVAQSPRYKIIEKRQSVAFWCNPISGHATLYWYQQILGQGPKLLIQFQNNGVVDDSQLPKDRFSAERLKGVDSTLKIQPAKLEDSAVYLCASSSGGGEKLFFGSGTQLSVL.

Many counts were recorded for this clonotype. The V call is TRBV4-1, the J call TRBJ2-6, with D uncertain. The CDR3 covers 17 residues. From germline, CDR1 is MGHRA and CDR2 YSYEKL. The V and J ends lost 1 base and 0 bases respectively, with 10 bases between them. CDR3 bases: TGCGCCAGCAGCCAAGGGCAGCCCATCTCTGGGGCCAACGTCCTGACTTTC. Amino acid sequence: CASSQGQPISGANVLTF.

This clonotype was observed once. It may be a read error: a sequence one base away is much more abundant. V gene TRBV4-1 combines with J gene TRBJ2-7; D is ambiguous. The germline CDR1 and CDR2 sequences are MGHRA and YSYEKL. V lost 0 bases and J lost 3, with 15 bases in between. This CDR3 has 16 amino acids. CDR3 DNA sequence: TGCGCCAGCAGCCAAGAACCGGTCACTTACTACTACGAGCAGTACTTC. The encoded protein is CASSQEPVTYYYEQYF.

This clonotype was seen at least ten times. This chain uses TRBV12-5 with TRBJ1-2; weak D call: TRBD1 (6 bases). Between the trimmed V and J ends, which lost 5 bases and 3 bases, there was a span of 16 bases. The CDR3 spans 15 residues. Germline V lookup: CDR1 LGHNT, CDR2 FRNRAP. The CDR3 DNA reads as TGTGCTAGTGGTCCCCCACAGGGATTCTACTATGGCTACACCTTC. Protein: CASGPPQGFYYGYTF.

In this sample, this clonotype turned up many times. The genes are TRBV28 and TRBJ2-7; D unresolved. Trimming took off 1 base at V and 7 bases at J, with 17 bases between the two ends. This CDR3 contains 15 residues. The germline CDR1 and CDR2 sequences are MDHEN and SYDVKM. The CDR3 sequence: CASSLSRKGLGEQYF. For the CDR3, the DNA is TGTGCCAGCAGTTTATCGAGGAAGGGCCTGGGGGAGCAGTACTTC.

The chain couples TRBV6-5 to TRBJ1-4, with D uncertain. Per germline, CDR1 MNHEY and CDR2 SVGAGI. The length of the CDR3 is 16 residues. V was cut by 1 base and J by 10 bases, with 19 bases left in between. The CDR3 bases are TGTGCCAGCAGTTACTTGCCCCCCCCGGCCGTCGGAAAACTGTTTTTT. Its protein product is CASSYLPPPAVGKLFF.

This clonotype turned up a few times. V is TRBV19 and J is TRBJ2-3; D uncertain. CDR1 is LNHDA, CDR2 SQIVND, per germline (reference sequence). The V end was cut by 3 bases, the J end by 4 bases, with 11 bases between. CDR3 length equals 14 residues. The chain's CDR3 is CASSIYGFADTQYF. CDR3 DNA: TGTGCCAGTAGTATTTACGGTTTTGCAGATACGCAGTATTTT.

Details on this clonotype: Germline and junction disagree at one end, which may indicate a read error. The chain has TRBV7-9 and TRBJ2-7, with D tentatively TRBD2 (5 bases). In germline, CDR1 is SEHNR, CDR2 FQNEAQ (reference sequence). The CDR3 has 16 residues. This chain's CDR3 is CAGSGGQGPIRYEQYF. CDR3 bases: TGTGCCGGCAGCGGTGGTCAAGGCCCGATCCGCTACGAGCAGTACTTC.

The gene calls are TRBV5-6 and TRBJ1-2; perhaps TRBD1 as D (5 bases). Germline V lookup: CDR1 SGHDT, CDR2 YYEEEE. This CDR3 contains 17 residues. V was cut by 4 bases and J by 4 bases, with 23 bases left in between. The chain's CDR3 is CASSVDYGVGESYGYTF. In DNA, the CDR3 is TGTGCCAGCAGCGTGGACTACGGGGTGGGGGAATCCTATGGCTACACCTTC.

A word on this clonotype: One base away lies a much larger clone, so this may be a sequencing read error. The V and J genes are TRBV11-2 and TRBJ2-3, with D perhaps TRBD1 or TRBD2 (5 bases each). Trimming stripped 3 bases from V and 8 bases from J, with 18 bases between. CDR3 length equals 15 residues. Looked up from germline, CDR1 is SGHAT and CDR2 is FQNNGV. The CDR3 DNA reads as TGTGCCAGCAGCTTTTTGCCGGGGCCCGAGGGTACGCAGTATTTT. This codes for CASSFLPGPEGTQYF.

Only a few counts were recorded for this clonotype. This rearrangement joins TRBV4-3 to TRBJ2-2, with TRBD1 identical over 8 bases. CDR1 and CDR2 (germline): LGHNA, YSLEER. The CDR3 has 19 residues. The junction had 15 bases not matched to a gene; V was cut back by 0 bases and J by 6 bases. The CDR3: CASSQDGGRGRQASGELFF. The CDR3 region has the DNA TGCGCCAGCAGCCAAGATGGGGGCAGGGGGCGCCAAGCTTCCGGGGAGCTGTTTTTT.